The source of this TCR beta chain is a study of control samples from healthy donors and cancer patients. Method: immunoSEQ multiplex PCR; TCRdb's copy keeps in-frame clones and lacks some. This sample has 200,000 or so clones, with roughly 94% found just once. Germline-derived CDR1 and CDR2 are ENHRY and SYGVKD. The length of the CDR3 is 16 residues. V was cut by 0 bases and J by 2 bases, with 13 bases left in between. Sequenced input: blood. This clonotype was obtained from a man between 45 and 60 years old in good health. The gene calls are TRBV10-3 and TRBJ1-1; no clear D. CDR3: CAISESLTMENTEAFF. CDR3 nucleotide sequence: TGTGCCATCAGTGAGTCGCTTACTATGGAAAACACTGAAGCTTTCTTT.